The 5 T cell receptor beta chains below come from one sample, sequenced in a study of shared clonotypes between healthy human individuals (dated by TCRdb to the early 2020s). Library construction relied on the immunoSEQ multiplex PCR assay. In its TCRdb copy, this immuneACCESS table keeps in-frame sequences only and misses some clones. Where compared with another copy, unresolved V genes explain less than half of these, and the others have no known cause. The sample table holds 490,000 or so clones, of which around 80% were seen once. Of the sample, 10% to 15% is held by the ten largest clones. Sequencing was carried out using PBMCs. These receptors all stem from a woman aged 35 to 49 in good health. Some clones in this sample may be carry-over from other donors' samples.

Many counts were recorded for this clone. The gene calls are TRBV25-1 and TRBJ1-3, with D maybe TRBD1 (5 bases). V lost 2 bases and J lost 3, with 5 bases in between. Germline CDR1 reads MGHDK; CDR2 reads SYGVNS. The CDR3 consists of 13 residues. CDR3 region: CASSEQGGNTIYF. The CDR3 DNA reads as TGTGCCAGCAGTGAACAGGGTGGAAACACCATATATTTT.

This chain joins TRBV18 and TRBJ2-1, with 7 bases lining up with TRBD1. This CDR3 comprises 18 residues. J was trimmed by 1 base and V by 1 base; bases with no gene match: 10. Germline V CDR1 and CDR2: KGHSH, LQKENI. The CDR3 protein is CASSPLQQGWGSYNEQFF. The CDR3 DNA sequence: TGTGCCAGCTCACCACTCCAACAGGGGTGGGGATCCTACAATGAGCAGTTCTTC.

This chain connects TRBV10-3 to TRBJ2-5; 9 nucleotides agree with TRBD1. There are 13 residues in the CDR3. CDR1 is ENHRY and CDR2 is SYGVKD in the germline V gene. V lost 8 bases to trimming and J lost 4 bases; unmatched junction nucleotides: 5. CDR3: CAIAGTGLETQYF. Here the CDR3 DNA reads TGTGCCATCGCCGGGACAGGGCTAGAGACCCAGTACTTC.

This chain joins TRBV18 and TRBJ1-4; 9 nucleotides agree with TRBD1. The length of the CDR3 is 17 residues. V lost 1 base, J lost 6 bases, and 9 bases stayed unmatched. Germline V gives CDR1 KGHSH, CDR2 LQKENI. The CDR3 spells CASSPRLEGQGDEKLFF. The CDR3 DNA reads as TGTGCCAGCTCACCACGTCTCGAGGGACAGGGAGATGAAAAACTGTTTTTT.

This clone was detected only a few times. The chain uses TRBV6-5 and TRBJ2-1; D is uncertain. The CDR3 runs to 15 residues. The V gene lost 0 bases and the J gene lost 5 bases, with 11 bases spanning the gap. Germline CDR1 reads MNHEY; CDR2 reads SVGAGI. CDR3 in amino acids: CASSYSRQRNNEQFF. CDR3 bases: TGTGCCAGCAGTTACTCGAGGCAGAGAAACAATGAGCAGTTCTTC.